This T cell receptor beta chain was sequenced for a study of blood T cell repertoires in COVID-19 (dated by TCRdb to the early 2020s). A note on the overall study: Samples covering the acute and convalescent phases of COVID-19 were provided by collaborators in the United States, Italy and Spain. The material from the prospective study consisted of cDNA or gDNA derived from T cells, B-cell-depleted T cells, or PBMCs. Deeply sampled blood TCRbeta repertoires from subjects exposed to, actively infected with, or recovered from COVID-19 were included in the dataset. A freely available public database, intended as a resource for researchers studying the immune response to SARS-CoV-2, is where the repertoires were released. The samples were drawn from the first 160 participants of the ongoing ImmuneRACE study and from 950 to 1,500 subjects provided by 6 global collaborators. Sample metadata almost always included a de-identified subject ID, COVID-19 status, age in years and sex. Where HLA class I and class II types were available, the types were taken from metadata supplied by the sample provider, not from assay-based typing.

For this clone: It lacks a known antigen. No qualities accompany the bases; no much larger clone lies one base away.

From its cysteine to its phenylalanine, the CDR3 spans 14 amino acids. Only the CDR3 part of the read is kept: 42 bases, read in frame from the first base. A distance of 6 bases separates the germline ends of V and J, which lose 1 base and 0 bases respectively. CDR1 and CDR2 were assigned from the germline V gene (reference sequence) as LNHDA and SQIVND. The immunoSEQ Assay, a bias-controlled multiplex PCR, was used to amplify TCRbeta CDR3 regions from genomic DNA. The original pipeline was this. Nucleated cell counts per sample were estimated from amplification of reference gene primers within the assay. To quantify the absolute abundance of each unique TCRbeta CDR3 rearrangement, sequence reads were collapsed and filtered. Productive Simpson clonality was computed per sample as the square root of Simpson's diversity index over productive rearrangements. TCRdb took this table from immuneACCESS and kept in-frame rearrangements with V and J called. Such tables lack part of the clones; where checked against another copy, unresolved V genes explain under half of the gap, and the rest is unexplained. V and J calls and clone size come straight from that table; D and trimming were deduced from the DNA. The sample data list some 350,000 clones, and more than 70% of these were observed just once. Together, the top ten hold about 3% of the sample.

What the research found in general, with its limitations: The amount of clinical and demographic metadata varied by source and participant and was provided uncurated.

One collaborating source in Seattle enrolled patients while the patients were actively infected and followed the patients over time throughout the course of disease. Whole blood was collected in K2EDTA tubes by collaborating institutions according to the institutions' own protocols. For TCRbeta analysis, collaborators shipped samples as frozen whole blood, isolated PBMCs, or DNA extracted from either of those sample types. This clonotype was sampled from a woman aged 25 to 39 with COVID-19, enrolled during active disease. The rearrangement combines TRBV19 with TRBJ2-5; no D gene call is confident. What was sequenced was peripheral blood. The CDR3 protein is CASSIVSDQETQYF. The nucleotides are TGTGCCAGTAGTATAGTAAGCGACCAAGAGACCCAGTACTTC.